This T cell receptor beta chain appears in the sequencing data of a study of T cells in Graves' hyperthyroidism and ophthalmopathy. Study results and limitations: Classification by a 13 V-J model distinguished ophthalmopathy from stable hyperthyroidism. Most expanded thyroid clonotypes above 0.001 recurred in blood.

The ends were cut back, 1 base at V and 7 bases at J, with 20 bases in the middle. The CDR3 loop spans 17 amino acids. CDR1 and CDR2 from the germline V gene are LGHNA and YNFKEQ. Stable Graves' hyperthyroidism denoted no ophthalmopathy progression over 18 months. TCR beta CDR3 region amplification was performed from RNA transcripts. Carried out on the TCR CDR3, a first-round RT-PCR used the HTBI primer set. TCRdb itself ran the multiplex PCR reads through MiXCR, one entry per CDR3 protein. The profile shows some 510,000 distinct CDR3 sequences, around 21% of them singletons. Concerning this clonotype: The antigen is undetermined.

The sequence derives from a man aged 18 to 35 with Graves' hyperthyroidism. Sequences were obtained from blood. The chain employs TRBV4-2 and TRBJ1-5, with a tentative D call TRBD1 (5 bases). The chain's CDR3 is CASSQGVGGERRQPQHF. CDR3 nucleotides: TGTGCCAGCAGCCAAGGGGTGGGGGGGGAGAGAAGACAGCCCCAGCATTTT.